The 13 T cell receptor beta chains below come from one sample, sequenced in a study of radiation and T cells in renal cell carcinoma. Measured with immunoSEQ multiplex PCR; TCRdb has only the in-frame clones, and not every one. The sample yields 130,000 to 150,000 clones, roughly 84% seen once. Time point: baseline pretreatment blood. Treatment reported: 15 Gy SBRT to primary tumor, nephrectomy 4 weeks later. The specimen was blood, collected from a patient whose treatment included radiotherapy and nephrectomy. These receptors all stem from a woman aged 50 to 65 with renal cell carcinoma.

CDR3: CASSFQGRTEAFF. The DNA of the CDR3 is TGTGCCAGCAGTTTTCAGGGCAGGACGGAAGCTTTCTTT. The rearrangement links TRBV6-5 to TRBJ1-1; D is perhaps TRBD1 (5 bases). The CDR3 is 13 amino acids. Germline CDR1 is MNHEY and CDR2 is SVGAGI. V shed 4 bases and J shed 8 bases, with 14 bases lying between them.

The DNA for the CDR3 is TGTGCCAGCAGCGTATCGCGCGGGGGGAACAGATACAATGAGCAGTTCTTC. Translating gives CASSVSRGGNRYNEQFF. The rearrangement links TRBV9 to TRBJ2-1; 8 bases line up with TRBD2. With 1 base clipped from V and 4 bases from J, the junction kept 10 bases outside the gene matches. The CDR3 is 17 residues long. Germline loops: CDR1 SGDLS, CDR2 YYNGEE.

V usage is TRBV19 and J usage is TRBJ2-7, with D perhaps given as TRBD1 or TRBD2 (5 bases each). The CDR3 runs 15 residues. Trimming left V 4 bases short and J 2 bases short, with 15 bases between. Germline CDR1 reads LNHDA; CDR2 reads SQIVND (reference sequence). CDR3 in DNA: TGTGCCAGTAGTACGTTCGGGACGGTGACCTACGAGCAGTACTTC. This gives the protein CASSTFGTVTYEQYF.

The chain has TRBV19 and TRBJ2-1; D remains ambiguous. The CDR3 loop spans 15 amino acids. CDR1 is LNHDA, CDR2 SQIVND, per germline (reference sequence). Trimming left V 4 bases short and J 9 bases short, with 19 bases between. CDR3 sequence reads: CASSTRGDVPGEQFF. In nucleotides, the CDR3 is TGTGCCAGTAGTACCCGCGGAGACGTACCAGGTGAGCAGTTCTTC.

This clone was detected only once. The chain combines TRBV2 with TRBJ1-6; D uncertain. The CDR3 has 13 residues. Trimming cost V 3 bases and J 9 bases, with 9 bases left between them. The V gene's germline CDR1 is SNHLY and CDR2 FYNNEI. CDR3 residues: CASSDREGSPLHF. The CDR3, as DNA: TGTGCCAGCAGTGATCGGGAGGGTTCACCCCTCCACTTT.

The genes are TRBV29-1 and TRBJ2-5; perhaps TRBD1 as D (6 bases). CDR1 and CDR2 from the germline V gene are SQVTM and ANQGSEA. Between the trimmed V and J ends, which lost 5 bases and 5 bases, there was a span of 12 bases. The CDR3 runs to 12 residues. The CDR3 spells CSVKPGAETQYF. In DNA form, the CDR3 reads TGCAGCGTTAAACCAGGGGCGGAGACCCAGTACTTC.

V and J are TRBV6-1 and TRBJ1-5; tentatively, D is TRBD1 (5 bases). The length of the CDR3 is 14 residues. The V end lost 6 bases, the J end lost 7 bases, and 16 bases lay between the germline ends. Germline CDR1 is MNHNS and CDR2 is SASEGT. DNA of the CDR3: TGTGCCAGCAGGATAGACAGATTAAGGCAGCCCCAGCATTTT. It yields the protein CASRIDRLRQPQHF.

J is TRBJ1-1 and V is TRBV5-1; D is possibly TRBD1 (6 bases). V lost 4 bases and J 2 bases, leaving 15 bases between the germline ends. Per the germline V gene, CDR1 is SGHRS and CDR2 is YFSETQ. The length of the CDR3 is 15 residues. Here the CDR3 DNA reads TGCGCCAGCAGCCCGGGAGGACAGCCAAACACTGAAGCTTTCTTT. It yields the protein CASSPGGQPNTEAFF.

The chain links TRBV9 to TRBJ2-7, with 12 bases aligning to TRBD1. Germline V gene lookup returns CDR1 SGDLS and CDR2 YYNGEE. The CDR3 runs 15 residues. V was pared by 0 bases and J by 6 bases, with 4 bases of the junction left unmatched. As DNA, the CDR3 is TGTGCCAGCAGCGTAGATGGGACAGGGGGCGCCGAGCAGTACTTC. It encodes CASSVDGTGGAEQYF.

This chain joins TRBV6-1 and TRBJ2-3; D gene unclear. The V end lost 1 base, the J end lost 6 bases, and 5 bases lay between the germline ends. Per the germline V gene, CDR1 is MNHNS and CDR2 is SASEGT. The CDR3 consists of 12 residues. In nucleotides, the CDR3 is TGTGCCAGCAGTGAAGGGGCGGATACGCAGTATTTT. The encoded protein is CASSEGADTQYF.

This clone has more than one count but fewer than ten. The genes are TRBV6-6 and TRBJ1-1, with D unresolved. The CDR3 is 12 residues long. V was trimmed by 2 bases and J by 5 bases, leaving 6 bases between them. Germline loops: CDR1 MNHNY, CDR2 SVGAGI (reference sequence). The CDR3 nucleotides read TGTGCCAGCAGTTACATCGGGACTGAAGCTTTCTTT. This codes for CASSYIGTEAFF.

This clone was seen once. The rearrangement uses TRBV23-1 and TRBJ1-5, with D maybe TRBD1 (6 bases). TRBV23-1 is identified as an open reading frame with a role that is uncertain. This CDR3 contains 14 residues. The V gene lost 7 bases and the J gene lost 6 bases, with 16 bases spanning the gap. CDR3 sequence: CASILRGCGQPQHF. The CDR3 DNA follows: TGCGCCAGCATCCTCAGGGGATGTGGTCAGCCCCAGCATTTT.

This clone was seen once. CDR3 residues: CASSPTSRRVSDTQYF. The CDR3 DNA reads as TGTGCCAGCAGCCCGACTAGCCGTCGGGTTTCAGATACGCAGTATTTT. This sequence joins TRBV13 and TRBJ2-3, with 7 bases identical to TRBD2. Losses at the gene ends were 5 bases for V and 4 bases for J; bases not matched to a gene: 12. CDR3 length equals 16 residues. Germline V lookup: CDR1 PRHDT, CDR2 FYEKMQ (reference sequence).